The 27 T cell receptor beta chains below come from one sample, sequenced in a study of T cell changes during pregnancy in multiple sclerosis. Only in-frame clones appear in the TCRdb table, and some are missing; sequencing was by immunoSEQ multiplex PCR. This sample yields tens of thousands of clones, of which 90% to 95% are seen a single time; around 0.86% belongs to the top ten. The sequencing here drew on peripheral blood, taken in the third trimester of pregnancy. These TCRs come from a female donor with multiple sclerosis, enrolled in a pregnancy study.

Only one count was recorded for this clone. The chain uses TRBV7-8 and TRBJ1-4; D is perhaps TRBD1 (6 bases). The V gene's germline CDR1 is SGHVS and CDR2 FQNEAQ. The CDR3 spans 15 residues. With 5 bases removed from V and 8 bases from J, the gap between germline ends came to 18 bases. CDR3 region: CASSSYRARDEKLFF. CDR3 nucleotides: TGTGCCAGCAGCAGCTACAGGGCGAGAGACGAAAAACTGTTTTTT.

The chain recombines TRBV4-2 with TRBJ2-7; D might be TRBD1 (6 bases). Germline V gene data show CDR1 as LGHNA and CDR2 as YNFKEQ. The CDR3 loop spans 16 amino acids. V was clipped by 2 bases and J by 0 bases, with 14 bases between them. CDR3 bases: TGTGCCAGCAGCCAATTGTGGGGGCCGAGCTCCTACGAGCAGTACTTC. This codes for CASSQLWGPSSYEQYF.

CDR3 nucleotide sequence: TGTGCCAGCAGCGGGACAGGGAGTGGGACTAATGAAAAACTGTTTTTT. Translating it yields CASSGTGSGTNEKLFF. The chain is built from TRBV28 and TRBJ1-4, with 9 bases lining up with TRBD1. The V gene's germline CDR1 is MDHEN and CDR2 SYDVKM. The ends lost 6 bases at V and 2 bases at J; junction bases unmatched: 7. The CDR3 has 16 residues.

V and J are TRBV7-2 and TRBJ2-1, with a tentative D call TRBD1 (6 bases). The CDR3 covers 15 residues. V gave up 6 bases and J gave up 0 bases, with 12 bases separating them. Germline CDR1 reads SGHTA; CDR2 reads FQGNSA. CDR3 DNA: TGTGCCAGCAGACAGGGCCAAACCTCCTACAATGAGCAGTTCTTC. This translates into CASRQGQTSYNEQFF.

This rearrangement joins TRBV7-2 to TRBJ2-7; TRBD2 matches at 15 bases. The CDR3 loop spans 16 amino acids. With 5 bases clipped from V and 4 bases from J, the junction kept 6 bases outside the gene matches. The germline gives CDR1 SGHTA, CDR2 FQGNSA. The CDR3 sequence is CASSRGLAGGIYEQYF. CDR3 DNA sequence: TGTGCCAGCAGCCGGGGACTAGCGGGAGGAATATACGAGCAGTACTTC. Full variable domain (rest looked up from reference TRBV7-2 and TRBJ2-7): GAGVSQSPSNKVTEKGKDVELRCDPISGHTALYWYRQSLGQGLEFLIYFQGNSAPDKSGLPSDRFSAERTGGSVSTLTIQRTQQEDSAVYLCASSRGLAGGIYEQYFGPGTRLTVT.

J is TRBJ2-7 and V is TRBV23-1; maybe TRBD2 (5 bases). TRBV23-1 is classed as an ORF, of uncertain function. This CDR3 spans 15 amino acids. Trimming stripped 0 bases from V and 2 bases from J, with 11 bases between. CDR3 sequence reads: CASSQSRGSPYEQYF. For the CDR3, the DNA is TGCGCCAGCAGTCAATCGCGAGGGTCCCCCTACGAGCAGTACTTC.

This chain connects TRBV29-1 to TRBJ2-5, with D maybe TRBD2 (5 bases). The better agreement between TRBJ2-7 and the DNA end casts doubt on the J call. Germline V CDR1 and CDR2: SQVTM, ANQGSEA. CDR3 size: 13 residues. Here the CDR3 reads CSVERGRKGEQYF. The CDR3 coding sequence is TGCAGCGTTGAACGAGGGAGAAAGGGCGAGCAGTACTTC.

The chain carries TRBV5-1 and TRBJ1-1; D unresolved. Per the germline V gene, CDR1 is SGHRS and CDR2 is YFSETQ. V dropped 0 bases and J dropped 0 bases, with 6 bases sitting between them. The CDR3 contains 14 residues. CDR3 in amino acids: CASSLVPVNTEAFF. As DNA, the CDR3 is TGCGCCAGCAGCTTGGTCCCGGTGAACACTGAAGCTTTCTTT. The complete variable domain, with remaining parts taken from reference TRBV5-1 and TRBJ1-1, reads KAGVTQTPRYLIKTRGQQVTLSCSPISGHRSVSWYQQTPGQGLQFLFEYFSETQRNKGNFPGRFSGRQFSNSRSEMNVSTLELGDSALYLCASSLVPVNTEAFFGQGTRLTVV.

This chain connects TRBV27 to TRBJ2-1; a weak D match, TRBD1 (7 bases). V lost 3 bases, J lost 2 bases, and 23 bases lay in between. Germline CDR1 MNHEY, CDR2 SMNVEV (reference sequence). The CDR3 contains 19 residues. CDR3 coding DNA: TGTGCCAGCAGTTTCTTACGAGGGACAGTCGGGGGCCCCTACAATGAGCAGTTCTTC. Its translation: CASSFLRGTVGGPYNEQFF.

The V and J genes are TRBV28 and TRBJ1-4, with 8 bases identical to TRBD1. CDR1 and CDR2 (germline): MDHEN, SYDVKM. The CDR3 is 16 residues long. J was trimmed by 4 bases and V by 4 bases; bases with no gene match: 8. The CDR3 DNA sequence: TGTGCCAGCAGTTCCCATACAGGGGGTCTTAATGAAAAACTGTTTTTT. Protein sequence: CASSSHTGGLNEKLFF.

This clone was detected only a few times. The chain carries TRBV15 and TRBJ2-2; 8 bases are a match to TRBD2. The V gene end was trimmed by 9 bases and the J gene end by 7 bases; junction bases not matched to a gene: 13. The CDR3 totals 15 residues. The germline gives CDR1 LNHNV, CDR2 YYDKDF (reference sequence). The CDR3 DNA reads TGTGCCACGAGCGACTTTAGCGGGACGGGCGGGGAGCTGTTTTTT. Translated: CATSDFSGTGGELFF.

The count of this clone is one. The chain carries TRBV5-8 and TRBJ2-7; no clear D gene. The V gene lost 0 bases and the J gene lost 3 bases, with 13 bases spanning the gap. The CDR3 sequence is 15 residues long. Germline V CDR1 and CDR2: SGHTS, YDEGEE. CDR3 sequence (DNA): TGTGCCAGCAGCTTGGGACTTTTCTTAAACTACGAGCAGTACTTC. Residues: CASSLGLFLNYEQYF.

The rearrangement uses TRBV27 and TRBJ1-2; the D is unclear. Germline V lookup: CDR1 MNHEY, CDR2 SMNVEV (reference sequence). V lost 2 bases and J 4 bases, leaving 17 bases between the germline ends. This CDR3 spans 16 amino acids. The CDR3 protein is CASSLRGGPSPYGYTF. Written as DNA, the CDR3 is TGTGCCAGCAGTTTACGTGGAGGCCCCAGCCCCTATGGCTACACCTTC.

This chain connects TRBV5-1 to TRBJ2-7; a weak D match, TRBD1 (5 bases). The CDR3 totals 14 residues. Trimming shortened V by 2 bases and J by 3 bases, and 12 bases separated the two germline ends. CDR1 SGHRS and CDR2 YFSETQ come from the germline V gene. CDR3 sequence: CASSLRTPVYEQYF. The DNA for the CDR3 is TGCGCCAGCAGCTTAAGGACACCCGTCTACGAGCAGTACTTC. Filled out from reference TRBV5-1 and TRBJ2-7, the complete variable domain reads KAGVTQTPRYLIKTRGQQVTLSCSPISGHRSVSWYQQTPGQGLQFLFEYFSETQRNKGNFPGRFSGRQFSNSRSEMNVSTLELGDSALYLCASSLRTPVYEQYFGPGTRLTVT.

V gene TRBV7-6 combines with J gene TRBJ2-7, with 11 bases fitting TRBD2. CDR3 length: 15 amino acids. Germline V gives CDR1 SGHVS, CDR2 FNYEAQ. V gave up 5 bases and J gave up 1 base; unmatched junction bases: 4. The CDR3 DNA is TGTGCCAGCAGCGCGACTAGCGGGGCTTCCTACGAGCAGTACTTC. Translated: CASSATSGASYEQYF.

The chain has TRBV12-5 and TRBJ1-1; D is perhaps TRBD1 (6 bases). The germline V and J ends were trimmed by 1 base and 1 base, with 7 bases remaining between them. In germline, CDR1 is LGHNT, CDR2 FRNRAP. This CDR3 is 14 amino acids long. CDR3 in amino acids: CASGLGTENTEAFF. CDR3 coding DNA: TGTGCTAGTGGTTTGGGGACAGAGAACACTGAAGCTTTCTTT.

This chain connects TRBV7-2 to TRBJ2-5, with TRBD2 as a possible D gene (6 bases). V lost 4 bases and J lost 2, with 11 bases in between. Per germline, CDR1 SGHTA and CDR2 FQGNSA. The CDR3 length is 14 residues. CDR3 loop: CASSSSSEQETQYF. In DNA, the CDR3 is TGTGCCAGCAGCTCATCTAGCGAACAAGAGACCCAGTACTTC.

The V call is TRBV9, the J call TRBJ2-3; tentative D call: TRBD2 (5 bases). Germline V gene data show CDR1 as SGDLS and CDR2 as YYNGEE. V dropped 4 bases and J dropped 3 bases, with 18 bases sitting between them. The length of the CDR3 is 16 residues. CDR3 nucleotide sequence: TGTGCCAGCAGCCCCCCGCTAAACGGGATGACAGATACGCAGTATTTT. As protein: CASSPPLNGMTDTQYF. Full variable domain (outside the CDR3, taken from reference TRBV9 and TRBJ2-3): DSGVTQTPKHLITATGQRVTLRCSPRSGDLSVYWYQQSLDQGLQFLIQYYNGEERAKGNILERFSAQQFPDLHSELNLSSLELGDSALYFCASSPPLNGMTDTQYFGPGTRLTVL.

J is TRBJ2-5 and V is TRBV18; 7 nucleotides align to TRBD1. J lost 1 base, V lost 2 bases, and 10 bases had no gene match. The germline gives CDR1 KGHSH, CDR2 LQKENI. This CDR3 region has 17 residues. The DNA for the CDR3 is TGTGCCAGCTCACCAGCTTGGTCGACAGGGCCCCAAGAGACCCAGTACTTC. It is translated as CASSPAWSTGPQETQYF.

The chain recombines TRBV29-1 with TRBJ2-2, with 7 bases fitting TRBD1. V was clipped by 7 bases and J by 4 bases; unmatched bases: 12. Germline V gene lookup returns CDR1 SQVTM and CDR2 ANQGSEA. The CDR3 consists of 15 residues. CDR3 loop: CSAQGDSFFTGELFF. CDR3 DNA: TGCAGCGCCCAGGGGGACAGTTTTTTCACCGGGGAGCTGTTTTTT.

The chain recombines TRBV6-1 with TRBJ1-5; no definite D call. Trimming removed 0 bases from V and 6 bases from J, with 6 bases in between. This CDR3 has 13 residues. Germline loops: CDR1 MNHNS, CDR2 SASEGT. CDR3 loop: CASSEAQVQPQHF. In DNA form, the CDR3 reads TGTGCCAGCAGTGAAGCGCAGGTTCAGCCCCAGCATTTT.

This sequence joins TRBV6-5 and TRBJ1-2; D ambiguous. The CDR3 covers 14 residues. The ends were cut back, 7 bases at V and 7 bases at J, with 19 bases in the middle. The germline CDR1 and CDR2 sequences are MNHEY and SVGAGI. The CDR3 DNA is TGTGCCAGCATGGGGAGTGGGAAACTGGTTGGCTACACCTTC. The encoded protein is CASMGSGKLVGYTF.

This clone was recorded a few times. This chain joins TRBV9 and TRBJ1-2; no firm D call. CDR1 is SGDLS and CDR2 is YYNGEE in the germline V gene. The CDR3 has 14 residues. V was trimmed by 0 bases and J by 3 bases, leaving 9 bases between them. The CDR3 bases are TGTGCCAGCAGCGTAGACATTAACCACTATGGCTACACCTTC. It codes for CASSVDINHYGYTF. The full variable domain, in which reference TRBV9 and TRBJ1-2 provide the parts outside the CDR3, is DSGVTQTPKHLITATGQRVTLRCSPRSGDLSVYWYQQSLDQGLQFLIQYYNGEERAKGNILERFSAQQFPDLHSELNLSSLELGDSALYFCASSVDINHYGYTFGSGTRLTVV.

About this clone itself: At one end the junction does not follow the germline gene, possibly because of a read error. The chain joins TRBV6-1 to TRBJ2-7; 8 bases are a match to TRBD1. Looked up from germline, CDR1 is MNHNS and CDR2 is SASEGT. This CDR3 is built from 15 residues. Written as DNA, the CDR3 is TGTGCCAGCACTGAAGGACAGGGCGGGTCCAACGAGCAGTACTTC. Translated, it gives CASTEGQGGSNEQYF.

This clone was observed a single time. This sequence joins TRBV29-1 and TRBJ2-2; D unclear. CDR1 and CDR2 from the germline V gene are SQVTM and ANQGSEA. The CDR3 has 12 residues. V lost 7 bases, J lost 0 bases, and 6 bases lay in between. CDR3 loop: CSAVSNTGELFF. CDR3 DNA: TGCAGCGCCGTCTCGAACACCGGGGAGCTGTTTTTT.

The chain couples TRBV2 to TRBJ2-1; possible D gene TRBD1, 6 bases. This CDR3 has 17 residues. V was pared by 3 bases and J by 5 bases, with 20 bases between. The V gene's germline CDR1 is SNHLY and CDR2 FYNNEI. CDR3 sequence: CASSEARPDSYHNEQFF. In DNA, the CDR3 is TGTGCCAGCAGTGAGGCCCGGCCGGACAGTTATCACAATGAGCAGTTCTTC.

The chain carries TRBV5-1 and TRBJ1-4; 11 bases match TRBD1. After removal of 3 bases from V and 5 bases from J, the junction contained 15 bases not matched to a gene. The CDR3 sequence is 19 residues long. The V gene's germline CDR1 is SGHRS and CDR2 YFSETQ. The CDR3 is CASSSSGTGGFLRNEKLFF. The CDR3 nucleotides are TGCGCCAGCAGCTCCTCGGGGACAGGGGGGTTTCTAAGAAATGAAAAACTGTTTTTT.